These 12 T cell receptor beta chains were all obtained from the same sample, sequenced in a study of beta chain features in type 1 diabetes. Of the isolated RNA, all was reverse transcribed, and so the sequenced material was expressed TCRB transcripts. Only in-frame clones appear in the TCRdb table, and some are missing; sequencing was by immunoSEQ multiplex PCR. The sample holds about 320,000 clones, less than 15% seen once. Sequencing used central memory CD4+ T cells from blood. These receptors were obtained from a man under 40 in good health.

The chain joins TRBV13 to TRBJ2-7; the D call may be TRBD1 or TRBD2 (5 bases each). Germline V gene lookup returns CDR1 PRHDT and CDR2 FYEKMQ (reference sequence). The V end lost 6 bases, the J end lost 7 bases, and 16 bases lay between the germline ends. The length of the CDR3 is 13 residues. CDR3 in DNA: TGTGCCAGCAGTGAGGTGGGGGTAGGGGAGCAGTACGTC. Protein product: CASSEVGVGEQYV.

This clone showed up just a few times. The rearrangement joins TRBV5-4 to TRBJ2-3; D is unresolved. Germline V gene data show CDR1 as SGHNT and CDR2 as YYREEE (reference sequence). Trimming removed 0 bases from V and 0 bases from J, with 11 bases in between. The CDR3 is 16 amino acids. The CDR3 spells CASSLGFQASTDTQYF. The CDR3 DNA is TGTGCCAGCAGCTTGGGGTTTCAGGCTAGCACAGATACGCAGTATTTT.

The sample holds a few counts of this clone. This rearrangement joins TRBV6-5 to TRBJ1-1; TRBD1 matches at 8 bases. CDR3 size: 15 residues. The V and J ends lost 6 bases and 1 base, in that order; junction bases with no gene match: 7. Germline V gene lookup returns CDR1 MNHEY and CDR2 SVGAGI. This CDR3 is CASRKTGDANTEAFF. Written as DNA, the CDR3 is TGTGCCAGCAGGAAGACAGGGGATGCGAACACTGAAGCTTTCTTT.

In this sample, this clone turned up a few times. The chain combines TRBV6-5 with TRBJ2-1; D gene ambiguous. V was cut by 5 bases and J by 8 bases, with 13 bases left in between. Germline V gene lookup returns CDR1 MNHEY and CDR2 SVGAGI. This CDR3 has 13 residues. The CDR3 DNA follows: TGTGCCAGCAGTGATTCTAGTCGGGATGAGCAGTTCTTC. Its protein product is CASSDSSRDEQFF.

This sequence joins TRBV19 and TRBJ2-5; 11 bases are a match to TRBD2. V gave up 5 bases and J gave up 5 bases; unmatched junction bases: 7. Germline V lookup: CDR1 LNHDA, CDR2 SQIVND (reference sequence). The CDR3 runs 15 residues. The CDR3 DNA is TGTGCCAGTAGTCCACTAGCGGGAGACCCTGAGACCCAGTACTTC. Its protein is CASSPLAGDPETQYF. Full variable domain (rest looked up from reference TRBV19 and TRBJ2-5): DGGITQSPKYLFRKEGQNVTLSCEQNLNHDAMYWYRQDPGQGLRLIYYSQIVNDFQKGDIAEGYSVSREKKESFPLTVTSAQKNPTAFYLCASSPLAGDPETQYFGPGTRLLVL.

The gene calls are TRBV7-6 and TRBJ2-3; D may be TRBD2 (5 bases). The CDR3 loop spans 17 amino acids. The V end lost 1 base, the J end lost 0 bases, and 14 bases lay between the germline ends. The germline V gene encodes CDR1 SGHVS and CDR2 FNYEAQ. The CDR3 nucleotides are TGTGCCAGCAGCTTAGGATATCCGGGATCTAGCACAGATACGCAGTATTTT. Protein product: CASSLGYPGSSTDTQYF.

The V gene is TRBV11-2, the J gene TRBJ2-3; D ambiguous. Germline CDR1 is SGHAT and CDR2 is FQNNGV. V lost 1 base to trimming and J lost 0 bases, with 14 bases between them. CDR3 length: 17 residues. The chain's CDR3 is CASSLGSAGSSTDTQYF. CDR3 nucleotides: TGTGCCAGCAGCTTAGGATCGGCAGGCTCTAGCACAGATACGCAGTATTTT.

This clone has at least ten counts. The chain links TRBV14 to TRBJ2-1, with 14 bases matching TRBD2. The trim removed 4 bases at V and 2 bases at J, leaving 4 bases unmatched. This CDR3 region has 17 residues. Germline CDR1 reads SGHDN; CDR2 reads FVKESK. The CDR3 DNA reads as TGTGCCAGCAGCCCCGGGACTAGCGGGGGACCCTACAATGAGCAGTTCTTC. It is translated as CASSPGTSGGPYNEQFF.

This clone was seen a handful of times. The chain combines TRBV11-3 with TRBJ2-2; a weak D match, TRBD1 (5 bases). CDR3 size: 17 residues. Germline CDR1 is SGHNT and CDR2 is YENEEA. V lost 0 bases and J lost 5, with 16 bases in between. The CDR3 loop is CASSLDHAAGKTGELFF. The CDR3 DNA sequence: TGTGCCAGCAGCTTAGATCACGCGGCAGGGAAGACCGGGGAGCTGTTTTTT.

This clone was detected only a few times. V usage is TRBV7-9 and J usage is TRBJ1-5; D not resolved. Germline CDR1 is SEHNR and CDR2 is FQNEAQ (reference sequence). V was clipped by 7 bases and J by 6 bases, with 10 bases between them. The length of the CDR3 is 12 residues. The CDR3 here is CASTREGQPQHF. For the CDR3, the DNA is TGTGCCAGCACGCGGGAGGGTCAGCCCCAGCATTTT.

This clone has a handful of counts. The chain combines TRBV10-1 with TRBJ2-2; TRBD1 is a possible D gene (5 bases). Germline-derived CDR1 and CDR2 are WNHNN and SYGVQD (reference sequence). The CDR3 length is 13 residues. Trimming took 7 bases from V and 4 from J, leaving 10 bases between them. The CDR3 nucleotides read TGCGCCAGCATGGGGCCGGGCACCGGGGAGCTGTTTTTT. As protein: CASMGPGTGELFF.

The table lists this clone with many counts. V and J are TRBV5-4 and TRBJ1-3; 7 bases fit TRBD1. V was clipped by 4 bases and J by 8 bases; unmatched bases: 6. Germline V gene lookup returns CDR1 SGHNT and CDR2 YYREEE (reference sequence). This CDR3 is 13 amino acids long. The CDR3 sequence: CASSRGDRDTIYF. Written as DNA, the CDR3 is TGTGCCAGCAGCAGAGGGGACAGAGACACCATATATTTT.